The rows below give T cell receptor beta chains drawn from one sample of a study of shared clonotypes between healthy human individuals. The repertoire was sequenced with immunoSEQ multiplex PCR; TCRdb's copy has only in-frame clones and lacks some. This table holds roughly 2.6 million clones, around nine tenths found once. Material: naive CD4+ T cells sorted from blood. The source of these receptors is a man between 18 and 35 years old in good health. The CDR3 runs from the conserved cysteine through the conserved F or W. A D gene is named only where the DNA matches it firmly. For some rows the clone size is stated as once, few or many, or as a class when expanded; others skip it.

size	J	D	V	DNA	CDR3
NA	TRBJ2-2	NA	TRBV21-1	TGTGCCAGCAGCAAAGCGCGACAGTTCACCGGGGAGCTGTTTTTT	CASSKARQFTGELFF
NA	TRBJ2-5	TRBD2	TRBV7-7	TGTGCTAGCAGCTTACGGTATACTAGCGGGGGAAAGACCCAGTACTTC	CASSLRYTSGGKTQYF
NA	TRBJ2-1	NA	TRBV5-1	TGCGCCAGCAGCTTGGAAGACAGATACAATGAGCAGTTCTTC	CASSLEDRYNEQFF
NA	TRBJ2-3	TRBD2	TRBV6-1	TGTGCCAGCAGTGGCGGGACTACCAGCACAGATACGCAGTATTTT	CASSGGTTSTDTQYF
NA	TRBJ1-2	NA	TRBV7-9	TGTGCCAGCAGCTCGCAATTTGACATCCACTATGGCTACACCTTC	CASSSQFDIHYGYTF
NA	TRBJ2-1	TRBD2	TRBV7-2	TGTGCCAGCAGCACACTAGCGGGGGGGTACAATGAGCAGTTCTTC	CASSTLAGGYNEQFF
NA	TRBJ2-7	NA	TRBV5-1	TGCGCCAGCAGCTTTGGGGTGCCTCCATTGTACTTC	CASSFGVPPLYF
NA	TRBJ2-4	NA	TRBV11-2	TGTGCCAGCAGCTCGCGGCAAAACATTCAGTACTTC	CASSSRQNIQYF
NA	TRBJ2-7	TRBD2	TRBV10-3	TGTGCCATCAGTGGGGGGGCGGGAGGCTTCTCCTACGAGCAGTACTTC	CAISGGAGGFSYEQYF
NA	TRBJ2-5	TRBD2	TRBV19	TGTGCCAGTAGCCCTAGCGGGGGAAACCAAGAGACCCAGTACTTC	CASSPSGGNQETQYF
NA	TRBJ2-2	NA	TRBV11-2	TGTGCCAGCAGCTTAGTCTGGGATGCTGGGGAGCTGTTTTTT	CASSLVWDAGELFF
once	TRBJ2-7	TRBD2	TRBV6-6	TGTGCCAGCAGAGCGGGAGGATCCTACGAGCAGTACTTC	CASRAGGSYEQYF
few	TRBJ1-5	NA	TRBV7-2	TGTGCCAGCAGCCCCCAAGACAGACCGGATCAGCCCCAGCATTTT	CASSPQDRPDQPQHF
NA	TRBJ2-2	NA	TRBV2	TGTGCCAGCATGGCAGGGGTTCGGACCGGGGAGCTGTTTTTT	CASMAGVRTGELFF
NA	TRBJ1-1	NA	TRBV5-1	TGCGCCAGCAGCCCCACGAGCTCCTACCTGGAAGCTTTCTTT	CASSPTSSYLEAFF
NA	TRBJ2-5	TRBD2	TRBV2	TGTGCCAGCAGTGCACCTAGGGGGACTAGCCAAGAGACCCAGTACTTC	CASSAPRGTSQETQYF
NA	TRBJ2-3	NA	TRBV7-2	TGTGCCAGCAGCAGGGACACGCCTACGCAGTATTTT	CASSRDTPTQYF
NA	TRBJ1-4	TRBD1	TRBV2	TGTGCCAGCAGCGCGGGACAGGGAAATGAAAAACTGTTTTTT	CASSAGQGNEKLFF
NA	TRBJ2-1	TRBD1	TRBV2	TGTGCCAGCAGTAACAGGGGCGATGAGCAGTTCTTC	CASSNRGDEQFF
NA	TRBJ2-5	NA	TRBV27	TGTGCCAGCAGTTTCCGGGGTAAAGAGACCCAGTACTTC	CASSFRGKETQYF
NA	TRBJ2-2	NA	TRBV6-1	TGTGCCAGCAGTAGGCCTACGAACACCGGGGAGCTGTTTTTT	CASSRPTNTGELFF
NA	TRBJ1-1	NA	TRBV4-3	TGCGCCAGCAGTGGCAGCTCGGGCACTGAAGCTTTCTTT	CASSGSSGTEAFF
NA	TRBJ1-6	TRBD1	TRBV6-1	TGTGCCAGCAGCGACACGGGACAGGGTAATTCACCCCTCCACTTT	CASSDTGQGNSPLHF
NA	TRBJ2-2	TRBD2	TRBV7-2	TGTGCCAGCAGCCAAAGCGGGAGGGCCGCCGGGGAGCTGTTTTTT	CASSQSGRAAGELFF
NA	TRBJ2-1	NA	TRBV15	TGTGCCACCAGCAGAGAACGGGGGACCTACAATGAGCAGTTCTTC	CATSRERGTYNEQFF
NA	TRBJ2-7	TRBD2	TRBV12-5	TGTGCTAGTGGTTTGACCCAGCGGGGGGGCCAACACGAGCAGTACTTC	CASGLTQRGGQHEQYF
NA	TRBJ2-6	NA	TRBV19	TGTGCCAGTAGTATAAGGCGATCACGCGGAGCAAGTGGGGCCAACGTCCTGACTTTC	CASSIRRSRGASGANVLTF
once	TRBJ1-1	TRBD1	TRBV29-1	TGCAGCGTAGACAGGGGTACTGAAGCTTTCTTT	CSVDRGTEAFF
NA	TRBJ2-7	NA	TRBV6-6	TGTGCCAGCAGTTACGGGGGGAACTCCTACGAGCAGTACTTC	CASSYGGNSYEQYF
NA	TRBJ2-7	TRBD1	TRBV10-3	TGTGCCATCACCCCCACAGGGGAAGCCAACGAGCAGTACTTC	CAITPTGEANEQYF
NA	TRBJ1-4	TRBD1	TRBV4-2	TGTGCCAGCAGCCAAGAGGCAGGGGGGGAAAAACTGTTTTTT	CASSQEAGGEKLFF
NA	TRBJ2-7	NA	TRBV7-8	TGTGCCAGCACCCCCGCCCTGTTTAGGAACGAGCAGTACTTC	CASTPALFRNEQYF
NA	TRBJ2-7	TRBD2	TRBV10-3	TGTGCCATCACCGGACTAGCGGGAACCTACGAGCAGTACTTC	CAITGLAGTYEQYF
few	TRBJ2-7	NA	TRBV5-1	TGCGCCAGCAGCCCACCTTCCTACGAGCAGTACTTC	CASSPPSYEQYF
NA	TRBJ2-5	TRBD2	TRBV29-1	TGCAGCGTTGCCCCGAGACTAGCGGGAGAGACCCAGTACTTC	CSVAPRLAGETQYF
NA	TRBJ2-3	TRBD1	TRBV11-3	TGTGCCAGCAGCACGGACAGGGCAGATACGCAGTATTTT	CASSTDRADTQYF
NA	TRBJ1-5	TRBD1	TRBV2	TGTGCCAGCAGGAGACAGGGGAATAGCAATCAGCCCCAGCATTTT	CASRRQGNSNQPQHF
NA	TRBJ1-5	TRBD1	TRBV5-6	TGTGCCAGCAGCTTAACAGGGGTCGGGAATCAGCCCCAGCATTTT	CASSLTGVGNQPQHF
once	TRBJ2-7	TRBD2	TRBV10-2	TGCGCCAGCAGGACGGACAGATTGACTAGCGGGATTAAAAGGAGCTCCTACGAGCAGTACTTC	CASRTDRLTSGIKRSSYEQYF
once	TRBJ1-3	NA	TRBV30	TGTGCCTGGAGCAGCAGCTCTGGAAACACCATATATTTT	CAWSSSSGNTIYF